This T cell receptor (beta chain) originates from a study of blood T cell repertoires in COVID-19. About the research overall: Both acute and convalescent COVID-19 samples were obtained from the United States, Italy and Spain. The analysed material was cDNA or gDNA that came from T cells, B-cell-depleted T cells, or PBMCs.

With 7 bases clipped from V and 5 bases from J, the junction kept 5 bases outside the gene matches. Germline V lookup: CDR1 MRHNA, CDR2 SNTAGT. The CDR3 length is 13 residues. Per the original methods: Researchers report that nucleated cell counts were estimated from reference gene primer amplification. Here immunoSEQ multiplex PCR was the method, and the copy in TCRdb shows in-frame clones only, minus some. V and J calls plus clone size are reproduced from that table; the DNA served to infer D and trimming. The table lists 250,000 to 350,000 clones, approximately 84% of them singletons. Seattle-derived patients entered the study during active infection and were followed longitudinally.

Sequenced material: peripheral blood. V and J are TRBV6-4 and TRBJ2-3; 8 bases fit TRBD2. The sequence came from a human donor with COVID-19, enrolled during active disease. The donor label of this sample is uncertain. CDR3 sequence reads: CASTPGGGDTQYF. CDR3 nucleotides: TGTGCCAGCACCCCCGGGGGGGGAGATACGCAGTATTTT.